This T cell receptor beta chain was retrieved from a study of T cell responses to AZD1222 COVID-19 vaccine (dated by TCRdb to the early 2020s). For context, the study as a whole: TCR sequencing covered fewer than 250 trial participants: around 210 given two doses of AZD1222 and around 26 given two doses of MenACWY control vaccine. Trial participants were enrolled into age subgroups of 18-55, 56-69 and 70-plus years, which contained roughly 140, 27 and 60 TCR-sequenced participants, respectively. Beyond this particular receptor, the publication reports: In the small 56-69-year group, the increase in depth fell short of significance, most likely because of low power. Most participants were white British and females outnumbered males, and the authors suggested that clonal diversity may have been underestimated. The vaccine-associated CD4 TCRs covered the entire spike protein, and the dominant responses fell in regions 160-218 and 743-854. After two AZD1222 doses, both the breadth and the depth of spike-specific TCRs were significantly higher than at day 0 and than in MenACWY recipients. Conclusions about previously exposed vaccinees were limited because only six or seven AZD1222 recipients were SARS-CoV-2 seropositive at baseline. Epitopes outside the regions mutated in the B.1.351 and B.1.1.7 variants were reportedly recognized by nearly half of the unique spike-specific TCRs. Because no samples from the day 14 peak response were available, repertoires could be characterized only after the peak T cell response.

This specimen's time point label, interpreted: baseline before first vaccination. Vaccinee samples came from UK trials COV001 and COV002, including a single-blind randomized controlled phase 2/3 trial of AZD1222 (ChAdOx1 nCoV-19) in healthy adults. Trial participant PBMC samples were collected at day 0 and day 28 after the second dose for TCRbeta chain sequencing. The CDR3 regions of human TCRbeta chains were subjected to immunosequencing. The study's processing was this. Repertoire TCRs were checked for matches against a reference library of SARS-CoV-2-specific TCRs that had been generated using the MIRA antigen-specificity platform. Breadth meant the fraction of unique TCRs that were SARS-CoV-2-associated, whereas depth meant the fraction of total T cells that were SARS-CoV-2-associated. Using the MIRA data, every spike-specific TCR was mapped to the spike region that the TCR reacted to and assigned to either a CD4 or a CD8 class. Log10-transformed breadth and depth values were compared by one-way ANOVA with Sidak's multiple comparisons tests. TCRdb limited this immuneACCESS table to in-frame rearrangements with V and J called. A share of clones is missing; checked studies link under half to unresolved V genes, and the rest is unexplained. The DNA gave D and trimming, while V, J and clone size come from that table. The data table for this sample lists about 140,000 clones. Over 2% of the sample rests with the top ten.

The CDR3 measures 13 amino acids from cysteine to phenylalanine. The read is trimmed to its CDR3 DNA, 39 bases read in frame from base 1. Sequences SQVTM (CDR1) and ANQGSEA (CDR2) are obtained from the germline V gene. The junction shows trimming of 3 bases on V and 4 bases on J, plus 12 bases between the germline ends. Remarks on this clone: No antigen is known for it.

Recombination linked TRBV29-1 to TRBJ1-2; the D segment cannot be called with confidence. The sequence came from an adult in good health. The sample taken for sequencing was peripheral blood. The DNA sequence is as follows: TGCAGCGTTGATATGGGTGGCGGCTATGGCTACACCTTC. Its product reads: CSVDMGGGYGYTF.